The 32 T cell receptor beta chains presented below share a single source sample, sequenced in a study of blood T cell repertoires in COVID-19. Libraries were prepared by immunoSEQ multiplex PCR; TCRdb keeps only in-frame clonotypes and omits some of them. The data show about 50,000 clones, 75% to 85% seen once. The sample comprised peripheral blood. These receptors were obtained from a man between 35 and 55 years old with acute or convalescent COVID-19.

The V call is TRBV2, the J call TRBJ1-2, with 8 bases lining up with TRBD1. Germline V gene lookup returns CDR1 SNHLY and CDR2 FYNNEI. There are 15 residues in the CDR3. V lost 5 bases to trimming and J lost 2 bases; unmatched junction nucleotides: 7. The CDR3 DNA follows: TGTGCCAGCAGTCAAGAAGGACAGGGAAACTATGGCTACACCTTC. Its translation is CASSQEGQGNYGYTF.

The chain is built from TRBV18 and TRBJ1-5, with TRBD1 as a possible D gene (5 bases). Germline assignment: CDR1 KGHSH and CDR2 LQKENI. The V end lost 6 bases, the J end lost 6 bases, and 12 bases lay between the germline ends. CDR3 length: 13 amino acids. The CDR3 coding sequence is TGTGCCAGCTCCCAACAGGTCACTCAGCCCCAGCATTTT. Translated, it gives CASSQQVTQPQHF.

CDR3 protein: CAHNSGSTGELFF. The CDR3 nucleotides read TGTGCACACAATAGCGGGAGCACCGGGGAGCTGTTTTTT. The chain is built from TRBV30 and TRBJ2-2; 9 bases match TRBD2. CDR3 length: 13 amino acids. The germline V gene encodes CDR1 GTSNPN and CDR2 SVGIG (reference sequence). The whole variable domain, filled in from reference TRBV30 and TRBJ2-2, reads SQTIHQWPATLVQPVGSPLSLECTVEGTSNPNLYWYRQAAGRGLQLLFYSVGIGQISSEVPQNLSASRPQDRQFILSSKKLLLSDSGFYLCAHNSGSTGELFFGEGSRLTVL.

The chain joins TRBV5-5 to TRBJ1-6; a weak D match, TRBD1 (6 bases). In germline, CDR1 is SGHKS, CDR2 YYEKEE (reference sequence). This CDR3 comprises 13 residues. Trimming left V 0 bases short and J 11 bases short, with 9 bases between. The CDR3 spells CASSLEQGTPLHF. For the CDR3, the DNA is TGTGCCAGCAGCTTGGAGCAGGGGACACCCCTCCACTTT.

The DNA of the CDR3 is TGTGCCAGCAGCGCTCGGGACAGGGGCACAGATACGCAGTATTTT. Translated: CASSARDRGTDTQYF. The chain links TRBV7-9 to TRBJ2-3; 9 bases align to TRBD1. CDR1 is SEHNR and CDR2 is FQNEAQ in the germline V gene (reference sequence). CDR3 length: 15 amino acids. With V trimmed by 5 bases and J by 1 base, 4 bases remained unmatched.

The chain carries TRBV5-1 and TRBJ1-5; D is uncertain. Per germline, CDR1 SGHRS and CDR2 YFSETQ. The CDR3 is 15 residues long. Trimming cost V 4 bases and J 1 base, with 12 bases left between them. Here the CDR3 DNA reads TGCGCCAGCAGCCGGACGGGAGCCAGCAATCAGCCCCAGCATTTT. It specifies CASSRTGASNQPQHF.

This chain uses TRBV5-4 with TRBJ2-3; D call uncertain. Germline assignment: CDR1 SGHNT and CDR2 YYREEE (reference sequence). With 4 bases removed from V and 5 bases from J, the gap between germline ends came to 5 bases. This CDR3 is 11 amino acids long. In DNA, the CDR3 is TGTGCCAGCAGCGAACTAGATACGCAGTATTTT. Its protein is CASSELDTQYF.

The J gene is TRBJ1-2, the V gene TRBV6-5; tentative D call: TRBD1 (6 bases). The CDR3 is made up of 15 amino acids. In germline, CDR1 is MNHEY, CDR2 SVGAGI. Trimming took off 5 bases at V and 1 base at J, with 14 bases between the two ends. The CDR3 sequence: CASSRTGYYNYGYTF. The DNA for the CDR3 is TGTGCCAGCAGTAGAACAGGGTATTATAACTATGGCTACACCTTC.

The chain links TRBV12-5 to TRBJ1-5; 9 bases map to TRBD1. V lost 4 bases, J lost 6 bases, and 7 bases stayed unmatched. CDR1 and CDR2 (germline): LGHNT, FRNRAP. The CDR3 totals 15 residues. The CDR3 protein is CASGYGQGIGQPQHF. In DNA form, the CDR3 reads TGTGCTAGTGGTTACGGACAGGGGATAGGTCAGCCCCAGCATTTT. Based on the CDR3 plus reference TRBV12-5 and TRBJ1-5, the full variable domain is DARVTQTPRHKVTEMGQEVTMRCQPILGHNTVFWYRQTMMQGLELLAYFRNRAPLDDSGMPKDRFSAEMPDATLATLKIQPSEPRDSAVYFCASGYGQGIGQPQHFGDGTRLSIL.

The chain links TRBV14 to TRBJ2-5; 10 nucleotides line up with TRBD1. J lost 7 bases, V lost 2 bases, and 4 bases had no gene match. CDR1 SGHDN and CDR2 FVKESK come from the germline V gene. This CDR3 comprises 14 residues. Written as DNA, the CDR3 is TGTGCCAGCAGCCAATCGGGACAGGGGTTGACCCAGTACTTC. Residues: CASSQSGQGLTQYF.

The rearrangement links TRBV5-1 to TRBJ2-5; TRBD2 aligns across 8 bases. This CDR3 is built from 15 residues. Germline V gene data show CDR1 as SGHRS and CDR2 as YFSETQ. V gave up 4 bases and J gave up 3 bases; unmatched junction bases: 8. The CDR3 is CASSPGGDFKETQYF. The CDR3 DNA follows: TGCGCCAGCAGCCCCGGGGGGGACTTTAAAGAGACCCAGTACTTC.

This chain connects TRBV7-9 to TRBJ2-7, with 7 bases identical to TRBD1. Germline CDR1 is SEHNR and CDR2 is FQNEAQ (reference sequence). V was pared by 0 bases and J by 3 bases, with 5 bases of the junction left unmatched. CDR3 length equals 15 residues. Here the CDR3 DNA reads TGTGCCAGCAGCTTAGCCGGACAGGCGTACTACGAGCAGTACTTC. Translated: CASSLAGQAYYEQYF.

The genes are TRBV7-9 and TRBJ2-7, with 8 bases aligning to TRBD2. There are 14 residues in the CDR3. Germline V gene sequence: CDR1 SEHNR, CDR2 FQNEAQ (reference sequence). The V and J ends lost 3 bases and 6 bases, in that order; junction bases with no gene match: 7. CDR3 amino acids: CASSLKAGASEQYF. Written as DNA, the CDR3 is TGTGCCAGCAGCTTGAAAGCGGGAGCAAGCGAGCAGTACTTC.

There are a few counts of this clone. The chain combines TRBV7-9 with TRBJ2-7; D gene unclear. The CDR3 covers 12 residues. Germline V lookup: CDR1 SEHNR, CDR2 FQNEAQ (reference sequence). The ends were cut back, 6 bases at V and 0 bases at J, with 6 bases in the middle. The CDR3 nucleotides read TGTGCCAGCAGTCCGTCCTCCTACGAGCAGTACGTC. Translation: CASSPSSYEQYV.

This chain uses TRBV5-6 with TRBJ1-5; D is possibly TRBD1 (6 bases). V lost 5 bases and J lost 7, with 16 bases in between. The CDR3 runs to 14 residues. Germline CDR1 SGHDT, CDR2 YYEEEE. This chain's CDR3 is CASSNRQVGQPQHF. CDR3 DNA: TGTGCCAGCAGTAATCGACAGGTAGGACAGCCCCAGCATTTT.

The chain joins TRBV5-1 to TRBJ2-2; 12 bases match TRBD2. J gave up 6 bases and V 4 bases, and 7 bases lay outside the gene matches. Per germline, CDR1 SGHRS and CDR2 YFSETQ. The CDR3 covers 16 residues. The CDR3 reads CASSGSSGGAPGELFF. The CDR3 DNA follows: TGCGCCAGCAGCGGATCTAGCGGGGGGGCCCCCGGGGAGCTGTTTTTT. Full variable domain (rest looked up from reference TRBV5-1 and TRBJ2-2): KAGVTQTPRYLIKTRGQQVTLSCSPISGHRSVSWYQQTPGQGLQFLFEYFSETQRNKGNFPGRFSGRQFSNSRSEMNVSTLELGDSALYLCASSGSSGGAPGELFFGEGSRLTVL.

This clone was observed a few times. This rearrangement joins TRBV14 to TRBJ1-3; 7 bases agree with TRBD1. V trimming: 2 bases; J trimming: 6 bases; junction bases outside the gene matches: 7. The CDR3 extends over 15 amino acids. CDR1 and CDR2 from the germline V gene are SGHDN and FVKESK. Here the CDR3 DNA reads TGTGCCAGCAGCCAATACAGGGGAATCGAAAACACCATATATTTT. Its translation: CASSQYRGIENTIYF.

This clone turned up a few times. The rearrangement joins TRBV30 to TRBJ1-2, with 9 positions matching TRBD1. The V gene's germline CDR1 is GTSNPN and CDR2 SVGIG (reference sequence). The CDR3 has 12 residues. V shed 7 bases, J shed 7 bases, and the junction held 7 bases outside the gene matches. The CDR3 loop is CAYQTGGFGYTF. As DNA, the CDR3 is TGTGCCTACCAGACAGGGGGTTTTGGCTACACCTTC.

The V gene is TRBV29-1, the J gene TRBJ1-5; 9 nucleotides line up with TRBD1. Looked up from germline, CDR1 is SQVTM and CDR2 is ANQGSEA. This CDR3 contains 13 residues. Trimming cost V 5 bases and J 7 bases; bases outside gene matches: 6. Here the CDR3 DNA reads TGCAGCGTTTTACAGGGGGCAGGGCAGCCCCAGCATTTT. Its protein product is CSVLQGAGQPQHF.

The chain recombines TRBV6-7 with TRBJ2-1, with D perhaps matching TRBD1 (6 bases). TRBV6-7 is an ORF, and what it does is uncertain. The CDR3 runs 16 residues. Trimming pared 1 base from V and 3 bases from J, leaving 13 bases between. CDR3 nucleotides: TGTGCCAGCAGTTACTGGTGGGACACATTCTACAATGAGCAGTTCTTC. Amino acid sequence: CASSYWWDTFYNEQFF.

This clone has more than one count but fewer than ten. The V gene is TRBV12-3 or TRBV12-4, the J gene TRBJ2-5; no clear D gene. CDR3 size: 12 residues. V lost 7 bases to trimming and J lost 5 bases, with 11 bases between them. In DNA form, the CDR3 reads TGTGCCAGCAAAACCCAGTTGGAGACCCAGTACTTC. It is translated as CASKTQLETQYF.

The V call is TRBV20-1, the J call TRBJ2-7; 13 nucleotides agree with TRBD2. This CDR3 region has 15 residues. The V segment lost 3 bases and the J segment 3 bases; nucleotides outside the gene matches: 5. Germline V CDR1 and CDR2: DFQATT, SNEGSKA (reference sequence). CDR3 sequence reads: CSASFTSGGVYEQYF. Here the CDR3 DNA reads TGCAGTGCTAGTTTTACTAGCGGGGGGGTCTACGAGCAGTACTTC.

The genes are TRBV19 and TRBJ2-4; D unresolved. This CDR3 contains 17 residues. Per germline, CDR1 LNHDA and CDR2 SQIVND (reference sequence). Between the trimmed V and J ends, which lost 2 bases and 0 bases, there was a span of 14 bases. The CDR3 here is CASSIRGRSIAKNIQYF. The CDR3 nucleotides read TGTGCCAGTAGTATAAGAGGCAGATCTATAGCCAAAAACATTCAGTACTTC.

The chain carries TRBV11-3 and TRBJ2-7; no reliable D call. V lost 4 bases, J lost 6 bases, and 13 bases lay in between. Germline CDR1 is SGHNT and CDR2 is YENEEA. This CDR3 comprises 13 residues. The CDR3 loop reads CASSSDYRGEQYF. Written as DNA, the CDR3 is TGTGCCAGCAGCTCGGATTATAGAGGCGAGCAGTACTTC.

The chain carries TRBV27 and TRBJ1-2; D perhaps matches TRBD1 (6 bases). The V end lost 4 bases, the J end lost 8 bases, and 17 bases lay between the germline ends. The CDR3 spans 14 residues. CDR1 and CDR2 from the germline V gene are MNHEY and SMNVEV (reference sequence). The CDR3 region has the DNA TGTGCCAGCAGTTCCTCGCAGGGGTTGGGAGGCTACACCTTC. Protein sequence: CASSSSQGLGGYTF.

J is TRBJ2-5 and V is TRBV5-1, with D tentatively TRBD2 (6 bases). CDR3 size: 15 residues. CDR1 is SGHRS and CDR2 is YFSETQ in the germline V gene. The V gene lost 0 bases and the J gene lost 5 bases, with 14 bases spanning the gap. CDR3 region: CASSLARGAGETQYF. CDR3 coding DNA: TGCGCCAGCAGCTTGGCCCGAGGGGCGGGGGAGACCCAGTACTTC. Together with reference TRBV5-1 and TRBJ2-5, the CDR3 gives the full variable domain: KAGVTQTPRYLIKTRGQQVTLSCSPISGHRSVSWYQQTPGQGLQFLFEYFSETQRNKGNFPGRFSGRQFSNSRSEMNVSTLELGDSALYLCASSLARGAGETQYFGPGTRLLVL.

The genes are TRBV2 and TRBJ2-1; TRBD1 matches 8 bases. Germline assignment: CDR1 SNHLY and CDR2 FYNNEI. The J segment lost 4 bases and the V segment lost 4 bases, leaving 0 bases of the junction unmatched. The length of the CDR3 is 13 residues. In DNA, the CDR3 is TGTGCCAGCAGTGGGGACAGGTACAATGAGCAGTTCTTC. Translated, it gives CASSGDRYNEQFF.

The chain links TRBV24-1 to TRBJ1-2; TRBD1 might be the D (6 bases). Germline V CDR1 and CDR2: KGHDR, SFDVKD. The CDR3 runs 19 residues. V lost 2 bases and J 0 bases, leaving 21 bases between the germline ends. The CDR3 nucleotides read TGTGCCACCAGTGATTCCCGGGACAAGGGAAGCAGTGCTAACTATGGCTACACCTTC. Its protein is CATSDSRDKGSSANYGYTF.

This clone was seen only once. The sample has other DNA sequences that encode this CDR3 too. This chain links TRBV19 with TRBJ2-3; D is unclear. CDR3 size: 14 residues. The V gene's germline CDR1 is LNHDA and CDR2 SQIVND (reference sequence). Trimming pared 2 bases from V and 0 bases from J, leaving 6 bases between. CDR3 nucleotide sequence: TGTGCCAGTAGTATACAGGCCAGCACAGATACGCAGTATTTT. It codes for CASSIQASTDTQYF. Full variable domain (outside the CDR3, taken from reference TRBV19 and TRBJ2-3): DGGITQSPKYLFRKEGQNVTLSCEQNLNHDAMYWYRQDPGQGLRLIYYSQIVNDFQKGDIAEGYSVSREKKESFPLTVTSAQKNPTAFYLCASSIQASTDTQYFGPGTRLTVL.

The chain joins TRBV4-1 to TRBJ1-1; tentatively, D is TRBD1 (5 bases). The CDR3 totals 14 residues. V was cut by 6 bases and J by 7 bases, with 18 bases left in between. Germline V gene data show CDR1 as MGHRA and CDR2 as YSYEKL. This CDR3 reads CASRGMTRQFEAFF. The CDR3 DNA reads TGCGCCAGCAGGGGGATGACTCGACAGTTTGAAGCTTTCTTT.

This chain connects TRBV30 to TRBJ1-3; TRBD1 might be the D (6 bases). V was cut by 2 bases and J by 2 bases, with 10 bases left in between. The CDR3 is 14 amino acids. Germline V gene data show CDR1 as GTSNPN and CDR2 as SVGIG (reference sequence). In nucleotides, the CDR3 is TGTGCCTGGAGTAGGAACAGGGCTGGAAACACCATATATTTT. Translated: CAWSRNRAGNTIYF.

This sequence joins TRBV5-5 and TRBJ2-6; D is possibly TRBD1 (6 bases). Looked up from germline, CDR1 is SGHKS and CDR2 is YYEKEE (reference sequence). Trimming stripped 1 base from V and 4 bases from J, with 15 bases between. This CDR3 contains 17 residues. CDR3 in amino acids: CASSLSLGAIGANVLTF. DNA of the CDR3: TGTGCCAGCAGCTTGTCCCTGGGGGCGATCGGGGCCAACGTCCTGACTTTC. Using reference TRBV5-5 and TRBJ2-6 for the parts outside the CDR3, the full variable domain is DAGVTQSPTHLIKTRGQQVTLRCSPISGHKSVSWYQQVLGQGPQFIFQYYEKEERGRGNFPDRFSARQFPNYSSELNVNALLLGDSALYLCASSLSLGAIGANVLTFGAGSRLTVL.